Listed here is a single T cell receptor (beta chain). The data originate from a study of cytomegalovirus exposure and HLA in healthy donors. Both 60 Vbeta primers and 13 Jbeta primers went into the PCR. The protocol was immunoSEQ multiplex PCR, while the TCRdb copy is restricted to in-frame clones and leaves out a portion. The table lists under 200,000 clones, 80% of them singletons. The sequencing input was PBMCs. The sequence derives from a man aged 40-49 years in good health and CMV-seronegative.

The CDR3: CAWRYGTSGTTSQYF. The CDR3 DNA is TGTGCCTGGAGATATGGTACTAGCGGGACCACATCGCAGTATTTT. The rearrangement links TRBV30 to TRBJ2-3; TRBD2 matches at 10 bases. CDR3 length: 15 residues. Germline V lookup: CDR1 GTSNPN, CDR2 SVGIG (reference sequence). V lost 3 bases and J lost 10; bases outside the gene matches: 13. Variable domain in full (rest from reference TRBV30 and TRBJ2-3): SQTIHQWPATLVQPVGSPLSLECTVEGTSNPNLYWYRQAAGRGLQLLFYSVGIGQISSEVPQNLSASRPQDRQFILSSKKLLLSDSGFYLCAWRYGTSGTTSQYFGPGTRLTVL.